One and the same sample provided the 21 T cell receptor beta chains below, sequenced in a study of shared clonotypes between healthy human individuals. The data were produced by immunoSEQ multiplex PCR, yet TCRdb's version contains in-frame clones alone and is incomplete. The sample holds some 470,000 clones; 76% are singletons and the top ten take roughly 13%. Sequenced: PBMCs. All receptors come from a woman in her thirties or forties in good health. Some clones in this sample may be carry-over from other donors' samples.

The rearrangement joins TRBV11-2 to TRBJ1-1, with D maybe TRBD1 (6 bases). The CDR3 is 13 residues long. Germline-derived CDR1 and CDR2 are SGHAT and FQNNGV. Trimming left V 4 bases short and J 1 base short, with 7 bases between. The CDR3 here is CASSYRANTEAFF. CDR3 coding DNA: TGTGCCAGCAGCTACAGGGCGAACACTGAAGCTTTCTTT.

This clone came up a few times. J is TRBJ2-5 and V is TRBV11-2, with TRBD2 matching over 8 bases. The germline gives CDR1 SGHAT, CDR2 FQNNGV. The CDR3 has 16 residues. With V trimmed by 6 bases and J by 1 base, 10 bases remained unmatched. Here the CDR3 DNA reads TGTGCCAGCAGTTTCTGGGCCGGGAGGGCCCAAGAGACCCAGTACTTC. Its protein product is CASSFWAGRAQETQYF. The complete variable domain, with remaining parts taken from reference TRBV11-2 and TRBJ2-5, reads EAGVAQSPRYKIIEKRQSVAFWCNPISGHATLYWYQQILGQGPKLLIQFQNNGVVDDSQLPKDRFSAERLKGVDSTLKIQPAKLEDSAVYLCASSFWAGRAQETQYFGPGTRLLVL.

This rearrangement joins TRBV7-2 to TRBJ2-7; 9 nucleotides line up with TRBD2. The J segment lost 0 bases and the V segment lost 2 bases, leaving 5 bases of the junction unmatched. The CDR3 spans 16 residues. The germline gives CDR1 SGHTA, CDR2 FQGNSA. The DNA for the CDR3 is TGTGCCAGCAGCTTATTCGGCGGGAGGGCCTCCTACGAGCAGTACTTC. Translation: CASSLFGGRASYEQYF. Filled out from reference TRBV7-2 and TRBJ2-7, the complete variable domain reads GAGVSQSPSNKVTEKGKDVELRCDPISGHTALYWYRQSLGQGLEFLIYFQGNSAPDKSGLPSDRFSAERTGGSVSTLTIQRTQQEDSAVYLCASSLFGGRASYEQYFGPGTRLTVT.

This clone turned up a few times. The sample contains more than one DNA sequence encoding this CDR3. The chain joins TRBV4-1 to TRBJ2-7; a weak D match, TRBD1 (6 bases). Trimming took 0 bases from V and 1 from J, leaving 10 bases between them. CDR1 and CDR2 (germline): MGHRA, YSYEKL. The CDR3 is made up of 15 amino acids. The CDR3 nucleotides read TGCGCCAGCAGCCAAGACTTCAGGGGATCCTACGAGCAGTACTTC. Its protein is CASSQDFRGSYEQYF.

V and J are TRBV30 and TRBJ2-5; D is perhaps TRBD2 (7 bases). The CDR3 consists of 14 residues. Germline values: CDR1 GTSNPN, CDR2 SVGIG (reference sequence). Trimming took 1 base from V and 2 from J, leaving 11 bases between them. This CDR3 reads CAWSGGGGQETQYF. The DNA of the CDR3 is TGTGCCTGGAGTGGAGGGGGGGGGCAAGAGACCCAGTACTTC.

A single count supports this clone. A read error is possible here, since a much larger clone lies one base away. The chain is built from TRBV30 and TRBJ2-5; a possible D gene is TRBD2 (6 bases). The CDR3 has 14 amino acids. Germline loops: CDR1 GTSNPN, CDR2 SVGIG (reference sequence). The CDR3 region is CTWSGGNPQETQYF. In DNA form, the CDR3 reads TGTACCTGGAGTGGGGGGAACCCCCAAGAGACCCAGTACTTC.

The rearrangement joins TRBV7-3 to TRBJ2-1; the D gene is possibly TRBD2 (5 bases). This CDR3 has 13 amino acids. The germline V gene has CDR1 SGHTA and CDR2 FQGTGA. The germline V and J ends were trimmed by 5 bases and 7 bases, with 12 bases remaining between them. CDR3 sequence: CASSRGPGNEQFF. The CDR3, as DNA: TGTGCCAGCAGCCGCGGGCCGGGGAATGAGCAGTTCTTC.

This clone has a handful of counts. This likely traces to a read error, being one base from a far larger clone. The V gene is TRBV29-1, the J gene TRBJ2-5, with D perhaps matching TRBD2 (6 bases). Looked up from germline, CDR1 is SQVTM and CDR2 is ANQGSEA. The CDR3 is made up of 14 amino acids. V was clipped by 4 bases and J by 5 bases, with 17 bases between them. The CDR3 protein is CSVGTGRGMETQYF. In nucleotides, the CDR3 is TGCAGCGTTGGCACGGGGCGGGGAATGGAGACCCAGTACTTC.

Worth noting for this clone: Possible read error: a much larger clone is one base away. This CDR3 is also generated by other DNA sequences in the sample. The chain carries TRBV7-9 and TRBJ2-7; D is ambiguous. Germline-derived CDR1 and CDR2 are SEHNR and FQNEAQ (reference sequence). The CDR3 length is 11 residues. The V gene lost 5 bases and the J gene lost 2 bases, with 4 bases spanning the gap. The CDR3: CASSTAYEQYF. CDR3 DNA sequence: TGTGCCAGCAGCACCGCCTACGAGCAGTACTTC.

CDR3 loop: CASSPQGQEETQYF. CDR3 sequence (DNA): TGTGCCAGCAGCCCCCAGGGGCAAGAAGAGACCCAGTACTTC. V usage is TRBV9 and J usage is TRBJ2-5, with TRBD1 as a possible D gene (6 bases). CDR3 length equals 14 residues. In germline, CDR1 is SGDLS, CDR2 YYNGEE. Trimming cost V 4 bases and J 3 bases, with 13 bases left between them.

As DNA, the CDR3 is TGTGCCAGCAGCTTAACAGGGGAGGGTCAGCCCCAGCATTTT. This codes for CASSLTGEGQPQHF. The chain joins TRBV7-9 to TRBJ1-5, with TRBD1 matching 7 bases. V gave up 2 bases and J gave up 6 bases; unmatched junction bases: 4. This CDR3 region has 14 residues. Germline CDR1 SEHNR, CDR2 FQNEAQ (reference sequence).

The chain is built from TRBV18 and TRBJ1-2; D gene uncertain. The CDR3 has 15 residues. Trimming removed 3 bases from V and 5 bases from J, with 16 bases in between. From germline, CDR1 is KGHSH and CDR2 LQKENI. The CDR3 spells CASSPSREVFYGYTF. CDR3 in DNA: TGTGCCAGCTCACCGTCAAGGGAGGTGTTTTATGGCTACACCTTC.

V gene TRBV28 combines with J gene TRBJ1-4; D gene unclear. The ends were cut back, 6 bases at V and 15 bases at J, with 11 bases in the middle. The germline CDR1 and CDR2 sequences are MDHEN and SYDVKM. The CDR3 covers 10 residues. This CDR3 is CASRSHGMFF. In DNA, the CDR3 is TGTGCCAGCAGGTCACATGGGATGTTTTTT.

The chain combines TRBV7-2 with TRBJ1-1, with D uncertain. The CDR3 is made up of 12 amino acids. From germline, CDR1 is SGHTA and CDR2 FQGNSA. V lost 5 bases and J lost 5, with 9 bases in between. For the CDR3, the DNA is TGTGCCAGCAGCCACCGGGGTACTGAAGCTTTCTTT. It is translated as CASSHRGTEAFF.

The CDR3 nucleotides are TGTGCCAGCTGGACTAGCGGGAGGGCCGGCGAGCAGTACTTC. Translating it yields CASWTSGRAGEQYF. The chain joins TRBV6-1 to TRBJ2-7; 15 bases are a match to TRBD2. The CDR3 sequence is 14 residues long. With 8 bases clipped from V and 6 bases from J, the junction kept 5 bases outside the gene matches. Germline values: CDR1 MNHNS, CDR2 SASEGT.

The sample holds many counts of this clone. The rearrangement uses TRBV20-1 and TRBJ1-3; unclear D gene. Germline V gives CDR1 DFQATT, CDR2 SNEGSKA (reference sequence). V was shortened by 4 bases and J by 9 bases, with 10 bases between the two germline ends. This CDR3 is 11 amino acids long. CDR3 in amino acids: CSATNSITIYF. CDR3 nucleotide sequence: TGCAGTGCTACTAATAGTATCACCATATATTTT.

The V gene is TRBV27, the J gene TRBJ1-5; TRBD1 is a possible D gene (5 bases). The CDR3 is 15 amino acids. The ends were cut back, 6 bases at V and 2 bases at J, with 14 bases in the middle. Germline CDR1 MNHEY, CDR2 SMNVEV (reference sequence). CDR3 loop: CASREGQLGNQPQHF. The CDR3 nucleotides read TGTGCCAGCAGGGAGGGGCAGCTTGGCAATCAGCCCCAGCATTTT.

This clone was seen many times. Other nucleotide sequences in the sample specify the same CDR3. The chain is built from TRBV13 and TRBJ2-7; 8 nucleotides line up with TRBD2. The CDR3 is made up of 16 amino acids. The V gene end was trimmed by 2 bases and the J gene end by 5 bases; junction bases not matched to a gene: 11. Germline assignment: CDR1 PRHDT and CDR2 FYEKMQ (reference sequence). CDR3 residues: CASSLIPSGSGDEQYF. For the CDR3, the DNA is TGTGCCAGCAGCTTAATCCCCAGCGGGAGCGGGGACGAGCAGTACTTC.

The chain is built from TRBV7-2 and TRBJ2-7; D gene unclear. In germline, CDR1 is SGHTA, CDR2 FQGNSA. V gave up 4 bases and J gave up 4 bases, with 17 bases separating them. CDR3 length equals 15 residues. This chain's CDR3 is CASSSSLPRPYEQYF. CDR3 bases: TGTGCCAGCAGCTCAAGTCTACCTCGCCCTTACGAGCAGTACTTC.

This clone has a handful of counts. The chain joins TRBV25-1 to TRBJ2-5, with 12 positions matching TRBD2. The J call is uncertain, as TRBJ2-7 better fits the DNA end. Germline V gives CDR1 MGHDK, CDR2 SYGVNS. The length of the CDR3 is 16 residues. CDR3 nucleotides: TGTGCCAGCAGTGAATATAGACTAGCGGGAGCATACGAGCAGTACTTC. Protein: CASSEYRLAGAYEQYF.

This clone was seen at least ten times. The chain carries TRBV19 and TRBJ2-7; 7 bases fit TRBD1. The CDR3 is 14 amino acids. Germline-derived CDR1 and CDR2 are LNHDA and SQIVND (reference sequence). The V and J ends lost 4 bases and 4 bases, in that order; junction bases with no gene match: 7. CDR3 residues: CASSTPGQKYEQYF. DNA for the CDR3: TGTGCCAGTAGTACCCCGGGACAGAAATACGAGCAGTACTTC.